This entry describes one T cell receptor (beta chain). The record originates from a study of blood T cells in healthy people across ages. Using a J-beta primer mix together with a sample-barcoded 5' primer, a second PCR was run for roughly 7 to 11 cycles. TCRdb independently ran MiXCR on the 5' RACE reads; one entry per CDR3 protein. The sample records some 1,500,000 distinct CDR3 sequences, around 40% being singletons. Germline lookup yields CDR1 ENHRY and CDR2 SYGVKD. The CDR3 has 13 residues. Trimming removed 2 bases from V and 8 bases from J, with 10 bases in between. The sample taken for sequencing was blood. The chain employs TRBV10-3 and TRBJ2-1; D is undetermined. The TCR sequence derives from a young woman in good health. CDR3 DNA sequence: TGTGCCATCAGTGAGCCTAATGGGGATGAGCAGTTCTTC. It specifies CAISEPNGDEQFF.